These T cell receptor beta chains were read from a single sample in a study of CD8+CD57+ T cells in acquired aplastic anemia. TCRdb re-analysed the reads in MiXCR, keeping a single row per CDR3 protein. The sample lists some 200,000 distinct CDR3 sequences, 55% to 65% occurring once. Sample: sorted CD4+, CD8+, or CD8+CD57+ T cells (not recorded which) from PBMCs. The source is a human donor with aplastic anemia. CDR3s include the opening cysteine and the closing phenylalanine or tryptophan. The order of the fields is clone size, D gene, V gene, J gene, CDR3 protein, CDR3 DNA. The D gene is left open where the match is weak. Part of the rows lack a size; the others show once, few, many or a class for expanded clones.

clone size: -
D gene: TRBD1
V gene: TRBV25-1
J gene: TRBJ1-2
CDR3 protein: CASSGILRGQEYGYTF
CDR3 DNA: TGTGCCAGCAGTGGAATCCTCAGGGGGCAGGAGTATGGCTACACCTTC

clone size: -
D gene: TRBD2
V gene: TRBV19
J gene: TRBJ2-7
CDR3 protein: CASSISGGPTYEQYF
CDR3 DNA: TGTGCCAGTAGTATCTCGGGGGGGCCTACCTACGAGCAGTACTTC

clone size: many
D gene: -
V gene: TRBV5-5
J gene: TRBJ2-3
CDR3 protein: CASSWRQGSTDTQYF
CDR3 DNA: TGTGCCAGCAGCTGGAGGCAGGGAAGCACAGATACGCAGTATTTT

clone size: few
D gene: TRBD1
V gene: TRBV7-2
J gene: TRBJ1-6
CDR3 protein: CASSPTMDRGKTLHF
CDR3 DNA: TGTGCCAGCAGCCCAACTATGGACAGGGGTAAAACCCTCCACTTT

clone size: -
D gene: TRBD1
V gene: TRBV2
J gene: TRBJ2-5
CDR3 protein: CASSPRTGIETQYF
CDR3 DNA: TGTGCCAGCAGTCCAAGGACAGGCATAGAGACCCAGTACTTC

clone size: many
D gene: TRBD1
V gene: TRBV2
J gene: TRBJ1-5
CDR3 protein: CASKGTGQGAFLGNQPQHF
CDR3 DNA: TGTGCCAGCAAGGGAACGGGACAGGGGGCCTTCCTGGGCAATCAGCCCCAGCATTTT

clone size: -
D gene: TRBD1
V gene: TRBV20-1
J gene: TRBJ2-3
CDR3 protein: CSATKDRATDTQYF
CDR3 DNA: TGCAGTGCCACTAAGGACAGGGCGACAGATACGCAGTATTTT

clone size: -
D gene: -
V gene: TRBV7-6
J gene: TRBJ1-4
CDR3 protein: CASSLGGTPEKLFF
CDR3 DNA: TGTGCCAGCAGCTTAGGGGGGACCCCTGAAAAACTGTTTTTT

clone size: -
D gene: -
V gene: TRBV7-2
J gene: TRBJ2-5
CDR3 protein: CASSFAGFFQETQYF
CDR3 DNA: TGTGCCAGCAGCTTCGCAGGGTTCTTCCAAGAGACCCAGTACTTC

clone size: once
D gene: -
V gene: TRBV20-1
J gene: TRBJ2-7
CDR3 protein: CSARGAREYEQYF
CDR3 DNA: TGCAGTGCTAGAGGCGCCAGGGAGTACGAGCAGTACTTC

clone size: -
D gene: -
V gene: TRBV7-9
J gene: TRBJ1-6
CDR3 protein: CASSGDGRVPPLHF
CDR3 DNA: TGCGCCAGCAGCGGCGACGGTCGCGTTCCACCCCTCCACTTT

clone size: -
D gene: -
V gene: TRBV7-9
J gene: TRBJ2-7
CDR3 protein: CASSPSFGPTYEQYF
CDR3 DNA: TGTGCCAGCAGCCCCAGTTTTGGACCCACCTACGAGCAGTACTTC

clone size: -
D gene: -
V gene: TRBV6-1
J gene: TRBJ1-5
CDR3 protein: CASSELSRGFQPQHF
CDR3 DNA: TGTGCCAGCAGTGAATTGTCCCGAGGGTTTCAGCCCCAGCATTTT

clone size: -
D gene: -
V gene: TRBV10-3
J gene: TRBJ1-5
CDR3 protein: CAISDVGVDQPQHF
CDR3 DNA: TGTGCCATCAGTGACGTAGGGGTGGACCAGCCCCAGCATTTT

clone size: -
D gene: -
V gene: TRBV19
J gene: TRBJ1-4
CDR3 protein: CASRGSEKLFF
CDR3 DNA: TGTGCCAGTAGGGGAAGTGAAAAACTGTTTTTT

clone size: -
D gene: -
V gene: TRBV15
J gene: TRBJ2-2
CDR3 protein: CATSSPGGSANTGELFF
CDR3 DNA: TGTGCCACCAGCAGTCCCGGGGGAAGCGCGAACACCGGGGAGCTGTTTTTT

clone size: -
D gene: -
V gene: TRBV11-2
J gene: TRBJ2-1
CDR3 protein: CASSLAYVATAQFF
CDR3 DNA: TGTGCCAGCAGCTTAGCGTATGTGGCAACAGCGCAGTTCTTC

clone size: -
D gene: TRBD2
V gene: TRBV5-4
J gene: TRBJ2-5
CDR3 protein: CASSPGGGIIDTLYF
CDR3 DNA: TGTGCCAGCAGCCCCGGGGGGGGGATAATTGATACCCTGTACTTC

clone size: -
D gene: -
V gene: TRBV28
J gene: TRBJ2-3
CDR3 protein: CASSFYPGEGRASTDTQYF
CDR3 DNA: TGTGCCAGCAGTTTTTACCCCGGTGAAGGACGGGCTAGCACAGATACGCAGTATTTT

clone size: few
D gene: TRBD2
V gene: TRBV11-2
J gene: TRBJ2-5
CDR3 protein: CASSLVGRVETETQYF
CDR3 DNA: TGTGCCAGCAGCTTAGTGGGGAGGGTGGAGACAGAGACCCAGTACTTC

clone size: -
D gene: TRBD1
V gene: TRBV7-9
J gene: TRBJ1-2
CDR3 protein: CASSPGQGTQGYTF
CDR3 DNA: TGTGCCAGCAGCCCGGGACAGGGGACCCAGGGCTACACCTTC

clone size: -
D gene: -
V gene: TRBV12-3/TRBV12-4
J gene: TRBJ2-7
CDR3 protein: CASSAGSSSYEQYF
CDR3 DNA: TGTGCCAGCAGTGCAGGGTCGAGCTCCTACGAGCAGTACTTC

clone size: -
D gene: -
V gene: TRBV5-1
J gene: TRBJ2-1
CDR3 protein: CASSLSGIENEQFF
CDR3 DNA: TGCGCCAGCAGCTTGAGTGGGATTGAGAATGAGCAGTTCTTC

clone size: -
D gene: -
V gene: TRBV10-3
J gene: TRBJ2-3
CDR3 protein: CAISAGATDTQYF
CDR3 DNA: TGTGCCATCAGTGCCGGGGCCACAGATACGCAGTATTTT

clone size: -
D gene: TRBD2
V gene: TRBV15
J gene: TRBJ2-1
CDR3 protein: CATSGDRGRVHEQFF
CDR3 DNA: TGTGCCACCAGCGGAGATCGAGGGAGGGTTCATGAGCAGTTCTTC

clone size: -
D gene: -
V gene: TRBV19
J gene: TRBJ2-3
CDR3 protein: CASSIERSGGRITDTQYF
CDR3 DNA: TGTGCCAGTAGTATAGAGCGGAGTGGGGGAAGGATCACAGATACGCAGTATTTT

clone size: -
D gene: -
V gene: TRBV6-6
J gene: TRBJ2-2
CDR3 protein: CASSYSRVANTGELFF
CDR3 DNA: TGTGCCAGCAGTTACTCTCGGGTCGCGAACACCGGGGAGCTGTTTTTT

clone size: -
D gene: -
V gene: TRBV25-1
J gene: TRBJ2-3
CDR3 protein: CASTTDTQYF
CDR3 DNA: TGTGCCAGCACCACAGATACGCAGTATTTT

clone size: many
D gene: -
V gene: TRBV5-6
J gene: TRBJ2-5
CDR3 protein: CASSSAGYQETQYF
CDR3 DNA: TGTGCCAGCAGCTCCGCAGGGTATCAAGAGACCCAGTACTTC

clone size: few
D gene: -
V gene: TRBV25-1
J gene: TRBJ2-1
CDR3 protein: CASSRTASYNEQFF
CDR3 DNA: TGTGCCAGCTCCAGGACGGCCTCCTACAATGAGCAGTTCTTC

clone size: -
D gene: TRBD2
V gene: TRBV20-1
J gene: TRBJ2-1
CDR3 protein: CSARDWPSGSDEQFF
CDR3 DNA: TGCAGTGCTAGAGATTGGCCTAGCGGGAGCGATGAGCAGTTCTTC

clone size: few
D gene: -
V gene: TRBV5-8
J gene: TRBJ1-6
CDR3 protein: CASSLTENSPLHF
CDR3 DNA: TGTGCCAGCAGCTTAACCGAGAATTCACCTCTCCACTTT

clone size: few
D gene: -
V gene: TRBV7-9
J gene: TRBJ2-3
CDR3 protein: CASSSSPSTDTQYF
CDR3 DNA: TGTGCCAGCAGCTCCTCACCTAGCACAGATACGCAGTATTTT

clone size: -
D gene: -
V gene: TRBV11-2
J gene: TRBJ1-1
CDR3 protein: CASSLARRVPEAFF
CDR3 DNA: TGTGCCAGCAGCTTAGCGCGAAGGGTCCCTGAAGCTTTCTTT

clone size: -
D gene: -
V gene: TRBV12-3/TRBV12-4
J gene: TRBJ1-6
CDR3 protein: CASRAGSSYNSRLHF
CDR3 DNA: TGTGCCAGCAGGGCGGGTAGCTCCTATAATTCACGCCTCCACTTT

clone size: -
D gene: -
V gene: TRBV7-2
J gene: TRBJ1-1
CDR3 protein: CACSLEGSLRNTEAFF
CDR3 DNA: TGTGCCTGCAGCTTAGAGGGCAGCTTGAGGAACACTGAAGCTTTCTTT